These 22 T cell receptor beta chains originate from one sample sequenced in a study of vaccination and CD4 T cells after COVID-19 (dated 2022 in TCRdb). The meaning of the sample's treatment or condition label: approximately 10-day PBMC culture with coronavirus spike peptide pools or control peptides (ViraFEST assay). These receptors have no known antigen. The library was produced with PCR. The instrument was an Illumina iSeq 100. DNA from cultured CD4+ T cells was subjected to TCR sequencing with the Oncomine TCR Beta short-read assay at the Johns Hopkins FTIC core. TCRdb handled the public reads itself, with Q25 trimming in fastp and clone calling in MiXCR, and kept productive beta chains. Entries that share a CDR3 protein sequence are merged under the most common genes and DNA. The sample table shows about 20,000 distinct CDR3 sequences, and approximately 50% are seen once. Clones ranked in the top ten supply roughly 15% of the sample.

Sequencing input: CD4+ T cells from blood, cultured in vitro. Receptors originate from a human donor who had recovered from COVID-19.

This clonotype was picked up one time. CDR3 loop: CASSYSMAEAGTDTQYF. DNA for the CDR3: TGTGCCAGCAGTTACTCGATGGCGGAGGCAGGAACAGATACGCAGTATTTT. V is TRBV6-5 and J is TRBJ2-3; maybe TRBD2 (5 bases). The CDR3 spans 17 residues. The V end was cut by 0 bases, the J end by 3 bases, with 16 bases between. Germline-derived CDR1 and CDR2 are MNHEY and SVGAGI.

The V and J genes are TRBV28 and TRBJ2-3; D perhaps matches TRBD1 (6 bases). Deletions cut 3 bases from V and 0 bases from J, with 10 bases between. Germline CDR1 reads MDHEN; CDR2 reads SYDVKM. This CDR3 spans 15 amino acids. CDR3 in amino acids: CASSLGQPSTDTQYF. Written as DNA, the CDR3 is TGTGCCAGCAGTTTGGGACAACCTAGCACAGATACGCAGTATTTT.

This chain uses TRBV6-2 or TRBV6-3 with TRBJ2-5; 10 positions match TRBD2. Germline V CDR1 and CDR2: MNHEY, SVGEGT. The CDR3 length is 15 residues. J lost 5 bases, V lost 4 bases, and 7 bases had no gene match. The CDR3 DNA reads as TGTGCCAGCAGTTGGACTAGCGGTCAAGGGGAGACCCAGTACTTC. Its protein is CASSWTSGQGETQYF.

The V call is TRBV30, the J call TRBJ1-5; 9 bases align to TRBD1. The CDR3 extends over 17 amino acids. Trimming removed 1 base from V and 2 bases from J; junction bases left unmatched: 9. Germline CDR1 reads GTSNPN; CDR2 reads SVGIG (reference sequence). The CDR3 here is CAWSEYRGLVGNQPQHF. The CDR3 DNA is TGTGCCTGGAGTGAGTACAGGGGGCTGGTTGGCAATCAGCCCCAGCATTTT.

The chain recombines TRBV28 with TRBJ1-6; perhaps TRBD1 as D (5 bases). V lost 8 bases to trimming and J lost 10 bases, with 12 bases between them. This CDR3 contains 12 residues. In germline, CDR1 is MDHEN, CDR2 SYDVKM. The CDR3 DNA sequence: TGTGCCAGCGGGGCCGGCTGGTCACCCCTCCACTTT. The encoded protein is CASGAGWSPLHF. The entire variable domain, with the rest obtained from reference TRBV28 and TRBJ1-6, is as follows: DVKVTQSSRYLVKRTGEKVFLECVQDMDHENMFWYRQDPGLGLRLIYFSYDVKMKEKGDIPEGYSVSREKKERFSLILESASTNQTSMYLCASGAGWSPLHFGNGTRLTVT.

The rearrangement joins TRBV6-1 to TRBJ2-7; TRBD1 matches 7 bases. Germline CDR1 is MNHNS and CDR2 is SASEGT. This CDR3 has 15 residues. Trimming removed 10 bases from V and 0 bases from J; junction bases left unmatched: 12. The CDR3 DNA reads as TGTGCCACCAAGGGACAGCGCCCCCCCTCCTACGAGCAGTACTTC. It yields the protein CATKGQRPPSYEQYF.

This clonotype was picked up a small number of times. The CDR3 region has the DNA TGTGCCAGCAGTTTGCGAACTCACTCAGGGGGCTCAGACGAGCAGTACTTC. This translates into CASSLRTHSGGSDEQYF. This chain connects TRBV27 to TRBJ2-7; 8 bases fit TRBD1. V shed 3 bases, J shed 5 bases, and the junction held 15 bases outside the gene matches. The germline V gene encodes CDR1 MNHEY and CDR2 SMNVEV (reference sequence). The CDR3 has 17 amino acids.

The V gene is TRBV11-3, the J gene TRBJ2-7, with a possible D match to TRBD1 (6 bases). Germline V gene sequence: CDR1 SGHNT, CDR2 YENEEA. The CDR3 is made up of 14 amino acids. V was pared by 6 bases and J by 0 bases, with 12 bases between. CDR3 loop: CASSRGQSSYEQYF. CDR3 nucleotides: TGTGCCAGCAGTCGCGGACAGAGCTCCTACGAGCAGTACTTC.

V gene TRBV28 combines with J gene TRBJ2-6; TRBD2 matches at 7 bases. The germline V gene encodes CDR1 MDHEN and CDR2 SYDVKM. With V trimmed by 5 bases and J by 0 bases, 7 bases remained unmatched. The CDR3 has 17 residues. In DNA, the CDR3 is TGTGCCAGCAGTGGGGGGGACTCCGTCTCTGGGGCCAACGTCCTGACTTTC. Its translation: CASSGGDSVSGANVLTF. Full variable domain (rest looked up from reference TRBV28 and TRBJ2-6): DVKVTQSSRYLVKRTGEKVFLECVQDMDHENMFWYRQDPGLGLRLIYFSYDVKMKEKGDIPEGYSVSREKKERFSLILESASTNQTSMYLCASSGGDSVSGANVLTFGAGSRLTVL.

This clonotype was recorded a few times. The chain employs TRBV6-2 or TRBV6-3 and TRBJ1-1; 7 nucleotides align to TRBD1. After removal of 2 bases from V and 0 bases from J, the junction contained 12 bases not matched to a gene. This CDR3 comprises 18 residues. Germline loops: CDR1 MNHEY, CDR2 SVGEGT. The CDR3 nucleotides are TGTGCCAGCAGTTACCAGGGGGAAAAACCAAAGATGAACACTGAAGCTTTCTTT. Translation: CASSYQGEKPKMNTEAFF.

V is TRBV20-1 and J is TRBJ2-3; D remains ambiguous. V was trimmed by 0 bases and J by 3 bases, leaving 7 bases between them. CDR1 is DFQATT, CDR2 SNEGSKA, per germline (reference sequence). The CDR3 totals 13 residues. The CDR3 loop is CSARDLGTDTQYF. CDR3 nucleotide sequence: TGCAGTGCTAGAGATCTGGGAACAGATACGCAGTATTTT.

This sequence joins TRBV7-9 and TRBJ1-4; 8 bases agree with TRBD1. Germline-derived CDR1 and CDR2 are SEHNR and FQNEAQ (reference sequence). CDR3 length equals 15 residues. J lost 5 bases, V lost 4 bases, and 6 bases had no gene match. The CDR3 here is CASSYPAGGNEKLFF. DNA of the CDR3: TGTGCCAGCAGCTACCCTGCAGGGGGCAATGAAAAACTGTTTTTT.

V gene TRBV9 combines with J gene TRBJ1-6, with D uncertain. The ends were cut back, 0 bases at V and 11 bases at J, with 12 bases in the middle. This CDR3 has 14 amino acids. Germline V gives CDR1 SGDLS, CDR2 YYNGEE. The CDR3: CASSVEAQATPLHF. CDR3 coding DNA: TGTGCCAGCAGCGTAGAAGCCCAAGCGACACCCCTCCACTTT.

The CDR3 DNA reads TGCAGTGCCTCCAGGGGATTGAACTCTGGAAACACCATATATTTT. It specifies CSASRGLNSGNTIYF. The rearrangement joins TRBV20-1 to TRBJ1-3; D perhaps matches TRBD1 (6 bases). V was clipped by 6 bases and J by 0 bases, with 15 bases between them. In germline, CDR1 is DFQATT, CDR2 SNEGSKA (reference sequence). This CDR3 region has 15 residues.

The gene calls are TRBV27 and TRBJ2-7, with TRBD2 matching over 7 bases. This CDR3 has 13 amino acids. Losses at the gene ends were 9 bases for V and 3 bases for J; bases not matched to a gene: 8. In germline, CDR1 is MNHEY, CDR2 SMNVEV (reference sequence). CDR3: CARSRRGIYEQYF. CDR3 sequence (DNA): TGTGCCAGGAGTCGGCGGGGGATCTACGAGCAGTACTTC.

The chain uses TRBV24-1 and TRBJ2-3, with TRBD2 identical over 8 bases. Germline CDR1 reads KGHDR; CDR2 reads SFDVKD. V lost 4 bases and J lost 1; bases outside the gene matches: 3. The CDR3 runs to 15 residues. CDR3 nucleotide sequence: TGTGCCACCAGTGAAACGACTAGCGGCACAGATACGCAGTATTTT. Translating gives CATSETTSGTDTQYF.

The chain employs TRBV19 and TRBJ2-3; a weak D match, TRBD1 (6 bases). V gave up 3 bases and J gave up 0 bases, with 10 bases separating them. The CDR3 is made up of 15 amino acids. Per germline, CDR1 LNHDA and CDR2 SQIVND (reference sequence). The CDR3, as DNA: TGTGCCAGTAGTATTCGACAGGCCAGCACAGATACGCAGTATTTT. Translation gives CASSIRQASTDTQYF.

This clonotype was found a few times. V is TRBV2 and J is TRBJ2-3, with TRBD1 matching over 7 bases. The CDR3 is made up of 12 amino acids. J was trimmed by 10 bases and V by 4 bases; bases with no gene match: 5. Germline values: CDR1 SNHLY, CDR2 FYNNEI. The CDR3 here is CASSAQGNSQYF. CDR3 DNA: TGTGCCAGCAGTGCACAGGGGAACTCGCAGTATTTT.

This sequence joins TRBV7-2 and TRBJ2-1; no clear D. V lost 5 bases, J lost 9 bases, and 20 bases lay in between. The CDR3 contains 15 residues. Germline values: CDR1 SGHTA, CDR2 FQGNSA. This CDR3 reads CASSPLGPSDSEQFF. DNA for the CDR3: TGTGCCAGCAGCCCCTTGGGTCCAAGCGATAGTGAGCAGTTCTTC. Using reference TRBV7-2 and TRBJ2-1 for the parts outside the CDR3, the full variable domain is GAGVSQSPSNKVTEKGKDVELRCDPISGHTALYWYRQSLGQGLEFLIYFQGNSAPDKSGLPSDRFSAERTGGSVSTLTIQRTQQEDSAVYLCASSPLGPSDSEQFFGPGTRLTVL.

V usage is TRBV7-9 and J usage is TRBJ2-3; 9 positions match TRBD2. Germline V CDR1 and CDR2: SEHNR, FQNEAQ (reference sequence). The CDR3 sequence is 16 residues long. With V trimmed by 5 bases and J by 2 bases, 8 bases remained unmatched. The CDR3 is CASSLTLAGYTDTQYF. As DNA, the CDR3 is TGTGCCAGCAGCCTCACCCTAGCGGGATACACAGATACGCAGTATTTT.

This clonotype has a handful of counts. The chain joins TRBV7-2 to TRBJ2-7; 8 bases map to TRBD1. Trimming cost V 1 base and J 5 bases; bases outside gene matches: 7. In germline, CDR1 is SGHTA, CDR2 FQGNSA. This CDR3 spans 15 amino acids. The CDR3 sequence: CASSLGQGAIDEQYF. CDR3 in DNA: TGTGCCAGCAGCTTAGGGCAGGGGGCTATCGACGAGCAGTACTTC.

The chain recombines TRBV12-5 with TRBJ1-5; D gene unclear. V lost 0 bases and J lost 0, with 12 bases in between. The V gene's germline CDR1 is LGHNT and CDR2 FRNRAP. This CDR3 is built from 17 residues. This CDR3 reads CASGLVLRQVSNQPQHF. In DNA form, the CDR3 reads TGTGCTAGTGGTTTGGTACTGCGGCAGGTTAGCAATCAGCCCCAGCATTTT.